This is a list of T cell receptor beta chains from one sample in a study of post-analysis software for immune sequencing data. TCRdb reprocessed the PCR reads with MiXCR, giving one entry per CDR3 protein. The sample lists over 250,000 distinct CDR3 sequences, 36% seen once, with roughly 4.8% in the top ten. Sequences were obtained from blood. These receptors all come from a girl between 10 and 17 years old with multiple sclerosis. The CDR3 runs from the conserved cysteine through the conserved F or W. Each record gives: J gene, clone size, D gene, V gene, CDR3 DNA, CDR3 protein. The D gene is left open where the match is weak. Some rows mark clone size as missing; the rest say once, few, many or name a class of expanded clone.

TRBJ1-2 many - TRBV3-1 TGTGCCAGCAGCCAAGGGGTCGGCAGAGCACTCTTGACGAGTGGCTACACCTTC CASSQGVGRALLTSGYTF
TRBJ2-2 once TRBD2 TRBV6-5 TGTGCCAGCAGTTCTCAATTGGCTAGCGGGAAGAACACCGGGGAGCTGTTTTTT CASSSQLASGKNTGELFF
TRBJ2-1 many TRBD1 TRBV9 TGTGCCAGCAGCATACAGGGGTCTAGCCCCAATGAGCAGTTCTTC CASSIQGSSPNEQFF
TRBJ2-3 many - TRBV12-3/TRBV12-4 TGTGCCAGCAGTTTATCGGCAGGAGATACGCAGTATTTT CASSLSAGDTQYF
TRBJ2-4 - - TRBV6-5 TGTGCCAGCACTGACCAAAACATTCAGTACTTC CASTDQNIQYF
TRBJ1-2 - - TRBV18 TGTGCCAGCTCACCACCAAGTAGGACCCCCTATGGCTACACCTTC CASSPPSRTPYGYTF
TRBJ1-4 - - TRBV3-1 TGTGCCAGCAGTCAAGACCCCGGGAGTGAAAAACTGTTTTTT CASSQDPGSEKLFF
TRBJ2-2 - - TRBV28 TGTGCCAGCGGCCCGACAGGAAAAGGGAACACCGGGGAGCTGTTTTTT CASGPTGKGNTGELFF
TRBJ2-1 - - TRBV18 TGTGCCAGCTCCCTAGGACGGTACTCCTACAATGAGCAGTTCTTC CASSLGRYSYNEQFF
TRBJ2-7 - - TRBV7-2 TGTGCCAGCAGCTTTGGTTCGGACGGTCTCTCCTACGAGCAGTACTTC CASSFGSDGLSYEQYF
TRBJ1-2 - - TRBV4-2 TGTGCCAGCAGCCAAGATATGGAGGGTGCCTATGGCTACACCTTC CASSQDMEGAYGYTF
TRBJ1-1 - TRBD1 TRBV12-3/TRBV12-4 TGTGCCAGCAGTTTAGCAGGGGCCAGGGGGCCAGCTTTCTTT CASSLAGARGPAFF
TRBJ1-1 few - TRBV7-9 TGTGCCAGCAGCCCACAGGGTGGCTACACTGAAGCTTTCTTT CASSPQGGYTEAFF
TRBJ2-1 - TRBD1 TRBV5-1 TGCGCCAGCAGCCCGGACAGGGGATTCTACAATGAGCAGTTCTTC CASSPDRGFYNEQFF
TRBJ1-4 many - TRBV5-1 TGCGCCAGCAGCTTTCCCGAGGGGCCTAATGAAAAACTGTTTTTT CASSFPEGPNEKLFF
TRBJ1-1 many - TRBV20-1 TGCAGTGCTATAAGGGAGGGGAACACTGAAGCTTTCTTT CSAIREGNTEAFF
TRBJ1-1 few TRBD1 TRBV5-1 TGCGCCAGCAGCCCGGGACAGGGATGGACTGAAGCTTTCTTT CASSPGQGWTEAFF
TRBJ2-7 few - TRBV4-1 TGCGCCAGCAGCCAAGATCGCCTCTACAATGAGCAGTACTTC CASSQDRLYNEQYF
TRBJ1-2 - TRBD1 TRBV12-3/TRBV12-4 TGTGCCAGCAGTCTTAGGTTGGGACAGCACTATGGCTACACCTTC CASSLRLGQHYGYTF
TRBJ2-5 - - TRBV10-3 TGTGCCATCAGCCGACAGGGAGGGTTCGAACAAGAGACCCAGTACTTC CAISRQGGFEQETQYF
TRBJ1-1 many - TRBV5-5 TGTGCCAGCAGCTTAGAGGGCCCAAACACTGAAGCTTTCTTT CASSLEGPNTEAFF
TRBJ2-5 - - TRBV11-2 TGTGCCAGCAGCTTAGGCGAGATACGGAAGGGACAAGAGACCCAGTACTTC CASSLGEIRKGQETQYF
TRBJ2-2 - TRBD1 TRBV11-3 TGTGCCAGCAGCTTAGGCAAACAGGGGAGATGGACCGGGGAGCTGTTTTTT CASSLGKQGRWTGELFF
TRBJ1-2 once - TRBV7-3 TGTGCCAGCAGCACCAAACCGGGGGGGCTAATCTATGGCTACACCTTC CASSTKPGGLIYGYTF